A single sample is the source of the 13 T cell receptor beta chains below, sequenced in a study of CD8 T cells in ankylosing spondylitis. TCRdb redid the calling of the 5' RACE reads with MiXCR, one entry per CDR3 protein. Here the sample spans some 200,000 distinct CDR3 sequences, 20% to 30% being singletons. The specimen sequenced was blood, either unsorted or a sorted T cell fraction (not recorded which). The receptors derive from a male donor with ankylosing spondylitis or in good health (not recorded which).

Ten or more counts support this clonotype. The V call is TRBV12-3 or TRBV12-4, the J call TRBJ1-2; no clear D. This CDR3 contains 14 residues. V gave up 3 bases and J gave up 8 bases, with 16 bases separating them. CDR3 in amino acids: CASSFFRLGGGYTF. The CDR3 DNA reads TGTGCCAGCAGTTTCTTCCGACTGGGAGGCGGCTACACCTTC.

This clonotype was counted ten times or more. V and J are TRBV5-5 and TRBJ1-3, with 7 positions matching TRBD1. V gave up 6 bases and J gave up 1 base; unmatched junction bases: 4. This CDR3 has 14 residues. Germline loops: CDR1 SGHKS, CDR2 YYEKEE (reference sequence). CDR3 DNA: TGTGCCAGCACCGGACAGGTATCTGGAAACACCATATATTTT. Protein: CASTGQVSGNTIYF.

CDR3 protein: CASRWDRVTDTQYF. The CDR3 nucleotides are TGTGCCAGCAGGTGGGACAGGGTAACAGATACGCAGTATTTT. The chain links TRBV6-1 to TRBJ2-3; 9 nucleotides agree with TRBD1. The length of the CDR3 is 14 residues. The V gene end was trimmed by 6 bases and the J gene end by 3 bases; junction bases not matched to a gene: 4. The V gene's germline CDR1 is MNHNS and CDR2 SASEGT.

This clonotype was counted at least ten times. The chain couples TRBV12-3 or TRBV12-4 to TRBJ2-2; D gene unclear. V lost 2 bases to trimming and J lost 1 base, with 5 bases between them. The CDR3 runs to 14 residues. The CDR3 nucleotides read TGTGCCAGCAGTTTAAAACGGAACACCGGGGAGCTGTTTTTT. Translating gives CASSLKRNTGELFF.

This clonotype has a count of ten or more. The gene calls are TRBV12-3 or TRBV12-4 and TRBJ2-2; D tentatively fits TRBD1 or TRBD2 (5 bases each). V was trimmed by 5 bases and J by 1 base, leaving 11 bases between them. The CDR3 contains 15 residues. The CDR3: CASSMGPLNTGELFF. The CDR3 DNA is TGTGCCAGCAGTATGGGACCCTTGAACACCGGGGAGCTGTTTTTT.

This clonotype showed up just a few times. V and J are TRBV20-1 and TRBJ2-5; 8 nucleotides line up with TRBD2. CDR3 length: 12 residues. Germline V gene sequence: CDR1 DFQATT, CDR2 SNEGSKA (reference sequence). V shed 6 bases, J shed 5 bases, and the junction held 5 bases outside the gene matches. This CDR3 is CSARPGGETQYF. CDR3 in DNA: TGCAGTGCGCGTCCGGGAGGGGAGACCCAGTACTTC.

The V call is TRBV4-3, the J call TRBJ2-3; perhaps TRBD1 as D (5 bases). The length of the CDR3 is 17 residues. Per the germline V gene, CDR1 is LGHNA and CDR2 is YSLEER. The germline V and J ends were trimmed by 0 bases and 0 bases, with 13 bases remaining between them. CDR3 loop: CASSQDLKGLSTDTQYF. CDR3 bases: TGCGCCAGCAGCCAAGATCTTAAGGGGCTCAGCACAGATACGCAGTATTTT.

For this clonotype: Compared with germline, one end of the junction differs, possibly owing to a read error. V usage is TRBV3-1 and J usage is TRBJ2-1, with 9 bases identical to TRBD2. In germline, CDR1 is LGHDT, CDR2 YNNKEL (reference sequence). This CDR3 spans 17 amino acids. The CDR3 region has the DNA TGTGCCTGCAGCCAAGATGGAGGCGGGAGGGCCTACAATGAGCAGTTCTTC. Protein product: CACSQDGGGRAYNEQFF.

This clonotype was observed a handful of times. The chain has TRBV20-1 and TRBJ2-1, with TRBD2 matching over 10 bases. The CDR3 is made up of 14 amino acids. V gave up 4 bases and J gave up 15 bases; unmatched junction bases: 15. The germline V gene encodes CDR1 DFQATT and CDR2 SNEGSKA (reference sequence). This chain's CDR3 is CSAILAGSTAGWFF. DNA for the CDR3: TGCAGTGCTATACTAGCGGGATCTACTGCCGGATGGTTCTTC.

This clonotype was seen many times. The chain employs TRBV5-1 and TRBJ2-5; 9 nucleotides agree with TRBD2. The J segment lost 5 bases and the V segment lost 2 bases, leaving 10 bases of the junction unmatched. CDR1 and CDR2 from the germline V gene are SGHRS and YFSETQ. The CDR3 length is 16 residues. The CDR3: CASSFDMGAGGETQYF. DNA for the CDR3: TGCGCCAGCAGCTTTGACATGGGAGCGGGAGGCGAGACCCAGTACTTC.

This clonotype was recorded many times. This CDR3 is CASSLPGGGGYGYTF. In DNA, the CDR3 is TGTGCCAGCAGCCTCCCTGGAGGGGGAGGCTATGGCTACACCTTC. The V and J genes are TRBV13 and TRBJ1-2; D perhaps matches TRBD1 (6 bases). This CDR3 is 15 amino acids long. CDR1 and CDR2 from the germline V gene are PRHDT and FYEKMQ (reference sequence). The V and J ends lost 5 bases and 4 bases respectively, with 17 bases between them.

The sample holds many counts of this clonotype. The chain carries TRBV3-1 and TRBJ1-1; 7 bases align to TRBD1. V dropped 4 bases and J dropped 0; count of bases not matched to a gene: 8. CDR1 LGHDT and CDR2 YNNKEL come from the germline V gene (reference sequence). The CDR3 sequence is 16 residues long. The CDR3, as DNA: TGTGCCAGCAGCCCTGGACAGGCGCGGCTGAACACTGAAGCTTTCTTT. It translates to CASSPGQARLNTEAFF.

In its sample, this clonotype was seen a few times. The chain uses TRBV6-1 and TRBJ2-2; D may be TRBD2 (6 bases). The germline V gene encodes CDR1 MNHNS and CDR2 SASEGT. V dropped 7 bases and J dropped 7 bases, with 16 bases sitting between them. The length of the CDR3 is 14 residues. Here the CDR3 reads CASNWGLGGGELFF. The DNA of the CDR3 is TGTGCCAGCAACTGGGGACTGGGCGGCGGGGAGCTGTTTTTT.